The clone carrying this TCR beta chain was seen a handful of times. What it binds is not known. This sample was included in a study of T cell repertoires in cytomegalovirus infection. Across the study: Selected CMV epitopes included recently identified HLA-C-restricted ones as well as well-studied HLA-B-restricted ones.

Using its own MiXCR run on the reads, TCRdb lists one record per CDR3 protein. Altogether roughly 500,000 distinct CDR3 sequences are present, roughly a third being singletons, with the ten largest covering 15% to 20%. General study findings and limits: There were carriers of CMV plus the relevant HLA, and cumulative public TCR beta family frequency identified them. Ex vivo, HLA-C-restricted CMV-specific TCR beta clonotypes prevailed over the rest of the response.

The CDR3 has 14 amino acids. Between the trimmed V and J ends, which lost 6 bases and 2 bases, there was a span of 14 bases. Germline lookup yields CDR1 SEHNR and CDR2 FQNEAQ (reference sequence). This sample comprised cultured PBMCs, obtained from culture after CMV antigen stimulation. The source of this sequence is a human donor in good health (CMV status not recorded). Some clones in this sample may be carry-over from other donors' samples. The gene calls are TRBV7-9 and TRBJ2-7; D gene unclear. CDR3 residues: CASSSTQGTYEQYV. The CDR3 DNA reads as TGTGCCAGCAGTTCCACCCAAGGTACCTACGAGCAGTACGTC.